This T cell receptor (beta chain) was profiled in a study of graft-versus-host responses after intestinal transplantation. Profiled with immunoSEQ multiplex PCR; TCRdb holds only in-frame clones, not every one. The sample has under 30,000 clones, over 90% seen once; the top ten hold just under 2%. Trimming cost V 4 bases and J 6 bases; bases outside gene matches: 9. Germline V CDR1 and CDR2: MRHNA, SNTAGT. The CDR3 totals 16 residues. The clonotype comes from a human patient who received an intestinal transplant, so some T cells may come from the graft donor. This specimen was PBMCs, taken around 40 days after intestinal transplant. This rearrangement joins TRBV6-4 to TRBJ2-2; 9 bases agree with TRBD1. The CDR3 DNA is TGTGCCAGCAGTGCGAGACAGGGGGATGGATCCGGGGAGCTGTTTTTT. Amino acids: CASSARQGDGSGELFF.